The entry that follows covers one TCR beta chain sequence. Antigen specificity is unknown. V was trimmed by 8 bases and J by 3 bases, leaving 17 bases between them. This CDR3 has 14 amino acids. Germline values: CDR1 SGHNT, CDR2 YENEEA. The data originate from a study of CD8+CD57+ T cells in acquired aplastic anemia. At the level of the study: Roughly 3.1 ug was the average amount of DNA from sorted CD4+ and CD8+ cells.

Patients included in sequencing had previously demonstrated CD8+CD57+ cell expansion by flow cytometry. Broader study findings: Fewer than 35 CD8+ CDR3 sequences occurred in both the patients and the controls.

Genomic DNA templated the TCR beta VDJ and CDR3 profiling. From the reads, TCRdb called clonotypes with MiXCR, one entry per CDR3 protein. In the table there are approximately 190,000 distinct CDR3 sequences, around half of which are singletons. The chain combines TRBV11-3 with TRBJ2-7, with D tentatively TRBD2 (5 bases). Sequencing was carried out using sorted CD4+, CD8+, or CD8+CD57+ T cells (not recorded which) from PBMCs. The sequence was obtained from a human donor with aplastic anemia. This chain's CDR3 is CASGWTLTGYEQYF. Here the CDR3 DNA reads TGTGCCAGCGGCTGGACTCTCACGGGCTACGAGCAGTACTTC.